A single sample gave rise to the 3 T cell receptor beta chains below, sequenced in a study of cytomegalovirus exposure and HLA in healthy donors. This PCR relied on a set of 60 Vbeta primers and 13 Jbeta primers. Generated by immunoSEQ multiplex PCR, the TCRdb table keeps only in-frame clones and is missing some. The sample lists about 170,000 clones; approximately 70% were seen once. Material for sequencing was PBMCs. Receptors originate from a man aged 40-49 years in good health and CMV-seropositive.

This clone was detected only a few times. The chain carries TRBV30 and TRBJ1-2, with D possibly matching TRBD1 (6 bases). Trimming shortened V by 3 bases and J by 7 bases, and 15 bases separated the two germline ends. The CDR3 totals 13 residues. The germline V gene has CDR1 GTSNPN and CDR2 SVGIG (reference sequence). The CDR3 DNA sequence: TGTGCCTGGAGCCGATCCCGAGGGGGTGGCTACACCTTC. Translating it yields CAWSRSRGGGYTF.

The chain is built from TRBV4-2 and TRBJ2-5; the match to TRBD2 covers 14 bases. V lost 2 bases to trimming and J lost 4 bases; unmatched junction nucleotides: 6. The CDR3 is made up of 17 amino acids. Germline CDR1 is LGHNA and CDR2 is YNFKEQ. CDR3 in DNA: TGTGCCAGCAGCCAACGGACGACTAGCGGGGGGGCAGAGACCCAGTACTTC. It codes for CASSQRTTSGGAETQYF.

This clone was seen once. The chain carries TRBV6-1 and TRBJ2-1; 7 positions match TRBD2. The CDR3 sequence is 16 residues long. The V and J ends lost 1 base and 10 bases, in that order; junction bases with no gene match: 13. The germline V gene encodes CDR1 MNHNS and CDR2 SASEGT. The CDR3 region has the DNA TGTGCCAGCAGTGAAGGGGGCGGAGGTATGGGGGGGGAGCAGTTCTTC. This codes for CASSEGGGGMGGEQFF.